This is a list of T cell receptor beta chains from one sample in a study of T cells in Graves' hyperthyroidism and ophthalmopathy. TCRdb re-called the multiplex PCR reads through MiXCR, storing one row per CDR3 protein. The top ten clones hold 9.2% of a sample with around 400,000 distinct CDR3 sequences, roughly 13% of them seen once. Sequencing input: blood. These receptor sequences come from a young woman with Graves' hyperthyroidism. Both conserved end residues are part of each CDR3. The order of the fields is clone size, V gene, D gene, J gene, CDR3 DNA, CDR3 protein. The D gene is left open where the match is weak. Clone sizes are given selectively: once, few, many, or a class where the clone is expanded.

clone_size: few; v_call: TRBV19; d_call: .; j_call: TRBJ1-2; cdr3_nt: TGTGCCAGTAGTATCTTCGATTCCGGCTACACCTTC; cdr3_aa: CASSIFDSGYTF
clone_size: many; v_call: TRBV3-1; d_call: .; j_call: TRBJ1-1; cdr3_nt: TGTGCCAGCAGCCACGGGACAAGACTTGAAGCTTTCTTT; cdr3_aa: CASSHGTRLEAFF
clone_size: many; v_call: TRBV15; d_call: TRBD1; j_call: TRBJ2-7; cdr3_nt: TGTGCCACCAGCAATGACAGGGGGGCCCACGAGCAGTACTTC; cdr3_aa: CATSNDRGAHEQYF
clone_size: many; v_call: TRBV2; d_call: TRBD2; j_call: TRBJ2-3; cdr3_nt: TGTGCCAGCAACCTAGCGGGAGGGCCGGGAGATACGCAGTATTTT; cdr3_aa: CASNLAGGPGDTQYF
clone_size: many; v_call: TRBV18; d_call: .; j_call: TRBJ2-2; cdr3_nt: TGTGCCAGCTCACCAGGACCGAGGACCGGGGAGCTGTTTTTT; cdr3_aa: CASSPGPRTGELFF
clone_size: many; v_call: TRBV6-6; d_call: .; j_call: TRBJ1-3; cdr3_nt: TGTGCCAGCAGTTACGATCGGGACGGAAACACCATATATTTT; cdr3_aa: CASSYDRDGNTIYF
clone_size: many; v_call: TRBV7-2; d_call: .; j_call: TRBJ1-6; cdr3_nt: TGTGCCAGCAGCTTAGTCTGGGGGACCCTAAATTCACCCCTCCACTTT; cdr3_aa: CASSLVWGTLNSPLHF
clone_size: many; v_call: TRBV20-1; d_call: TRBD1; j_call: TRBJ1-6; cdr3_nt: TGCAGTGCTAGATCCGACAGGGCCGTTCCTGATTCACCCCTCCACTTT; cdr3_aa: CSARSDRAVPDSPLHF
clone_size: many; v_call: TRBV28; d_call: .; j_call: TRBJ1-3; cdr3_nt: TGTGCCAGCAAACAGGGAGGATCTGGAAACACCATATATTTT; cdr3_aa: CASKQGGSGNTIYF
clone_size: .; v_call: TRBV5-1; d_call: .; j_call: TRBJ2-5; cdr3_nt: TGCGCCAGCAGCTTGGGACCAGGAGGAAAGACCCAGTACTTC; cdr3_aa: CASSLGPGGKTQYF
clone_size: few; v_call: TRBV9; d_call: .; j_call: TRBJ2-5; cdr3_nt: TGTGCCAGCAGCGTACTTCACAGAGCGTCCCAAGAGACCCAGTACTTC; cdr3_aa: CASSVLHRASQETQYF
clone_size: few; v_call: TRBV29-1; d_call: .; j_call: TRBJ2-1; cdr3_nt: TGCAGCGCCCAGGGCCGAAGCCCCTACAATAAGCAGTTCTTC; cdr3_aa: CSAQGRSPYNKQFF
clone_size: many; v_call: TRBV28; d_call: .; j_call: TRBJ2-6; cdr3_nt: TGTGCCAGCAGTTTTGTGGGGTACGCTGGGGCCAACGTCCTGACTTTC; cdr3_aa: CASSFVGYAGANVLTF
clone_size: many; v_call: TRBV7-2; d_call: .; j_call: TRBJ1-2; cdr3_nt: TGTGCCAGCAGCTTAGATTGGAGCCTTGTAGGCTACACCTTC; cdr3_aa: CASSLDWSLVGYTF
clone_size: few; v_call: TRBV4-1; d_call: TRBD1; j_call: TRBJ1-5; cdr3_nt: TGCGCCAGCAGCCAAGGGTGGGACAGGGGCGGTACCCAGCCCCAGCATTTT; cdr3_aa: CASSQGWDRGGTQPQHF
clone_size: many; v_call: TRBV27; d_call: TRBD1; j_call: TRBJ1-2; cdr3_nt: TGTGCCAGCATCTTAGCGGGACAGAACTATGGCTACACCTTC; cdr3_aa: CASILAGQNYGYTF
clone_size: many; v_call: TRBV12-3/TRBV12-4; d_call: .; j_call: TRBJ1-3; cdr3_nt: TGTGCCAGCAGCCCCTGGAGCTCTGGAAACACCATATATTTT; cdr3_aa: CASSPWSSGNTIYF
clone_size: many; v_call: TRBV29-1; d_call: .; j_call: TRBJ2-7; cdr3_nt: TGCAGCGTTGAAGTCAAGGACACGGGATACGAGCAGTACTTC; cdr3_aa: CSVEVKDTGYEQYF
clone_size: many; v_call: TRBV28; d_call: .; j_call: TRBJ2-2; cdr3_nt: TGTGCCAGCGGGGACGCAGGGGGGAGTTCCGGGGAGCTGTTTTTT; cdr3_aa: CASGDAGGSSGELFF
clone_size: many; v_call: TRBV5-1; d_call: .; j_call: TRBJ2-4; cdr3_nt: TGCGCCAGCAGCCTCGGACACCAAAACATTCAGTACTTC; cdr3_aa: CASSLGHQNIQYF
clone_size: .; v_call: TRBV6-1; d_call: .; j_call: TRBJ2-7; cdr3_nt: TGTGCCAGCAGACCCGGGGGCGTGGGTTACGAGCAGTACTTC; cdr3_aa: CASRPGGVGYEQYF
clone_size: many; v_call: TRBV28; d_call: TRBD1; j_call: TRBJ2-6; cdr3_nt: TGTGCCAGCAGTTCTCAGGGGGATGGGGCCAACGTCCTGACTTTC; cdr3_aa: CASSSQGDGANVLTF
clone_size: many; v_call: TRBV3-1; d_call: .; j_call: TRBJ2-2; cdr3_nt: TGTGCCAGCAGCCAAACCGGGGAGCTGTTTTTT; cdr3_aa: CASSQTGELFF
clone_size: many; v_call: TRBV9; d_call: TRBD2; j_call: TRBJ2-3; cdr3_nt: TGTGCCAGCAGCTCCCCGGGACTAGCAACAGATACGCAGTATTTT; cdr3_aa: CASSSPGLATDTQYF
clone_size: many; v_call: TRBV20-1; d_call: .; j_call: TRBJ1-5; cdr3_nt: TGCAGTGCTAGTGGCAGTGCTAATCAGCCCCAGCATTTT; cdr3_aa: CSASGSANQPQHF
clone_size: many; v_call: TRBV6-2/TRBV6-3; d_call: TRBD1; j_call: TRBJ2-7; cdr3_nt: TGTGCCAGCATTGCCCGGGACAGGGCGGGAAGCTCCTACGAGCAGTACTTC; cdr3_aa: CASIARDRAGSSYEQYF
clone_size: many; v_call: TRBV28; d_call: .; j_call: TRBJ2-7; cdr3_nt: TGTGCCAGCAGACCTCTAGCGACCGGGTCCCCCTACGAGCAGTACTTC; cdr3_aa: CASRPLATGSPYEQYF
clone_size: many; v_call: TRBV9; d_call: TRBD1; j_call: TRBJ2-1; cdr3_nt: TGTGCCAGCAGCGTAGGGGGGACAGGGACATTTTACAATGAGCAGTTCTTC; cdr3_aa: CASSVGGTGTFYNEQFF
clone_size: .; v_call: TRBV24-1; d_call: .; j_call: TRBJ2-5; cdr3_nt: TGTGCCACCAGTGATTTGGACGGACAAGAGACCCAGTACTTC; cdr3_aa: CATSDLDGQETQYF
clone_size: many; v_call: TRBV6-1; d_call: .; j_call: TRBJ2-7; cdr3_nt: TGTGCCAGCAGTGAAACGAGACTGCATACCTACGAGCAGTACTTC; cdr3_aa: CASSETRLHTYEQYF
clone_size: many; v_call: TRBV7-2; d_call: TRBD2; j_call: TRBJ2-7; cdr3_nt: TGTGCCAGCAGCTTAAATGGACTAGCGGTCTACGAGCAGTACTTC; cdr3_aa: CASSLNGLAVYEQYF
clone_size: many; v_call: TRBV7-9; d_call: TRBD1; j_call: TRBJ2-5; cdr3_nt: TGTGCCAGCAGCCCCCCAGGGACAGCTCAAGAGACCCAGTACTTC; cdr3_aa: CASSPPGTAQETQYF